Sequencing of this TCR beta chain was carried out in a study of T cell responses to AZD1222 COVID-19 vaccine. Study-wide findings and caveats: Regions 160-218 and 743-854 held dominance among vaccine-associated CD4 TCRs, which spanned spike. White British ancestry dominated among donors, who included more females, and clonal diversity was possibly underestimated.

Points on this clone: Antigen specificity is unknown.

Clones were sequenced by immunoSEQ multiplex PCR, and TCRdb holds only the in-frame ones, with some missing. The sample carries approximately 180,000 clones, 85% to 90% recorded once. The origin of this receptor is an adult in good health. The specimen was peripheral blood, collected on day 0 of AZD1222 vaccination.

The CDR3 spells CSASGIAAHEQYF. The CDR3 DNA is TGCAGTGCTAGTGGTATTGCCGCCCACGAGCAGTACTTC. This sequence joins TRBV20-1 and TRBJ2-7; no clear D. The germline gives CDR1 DFQATT, CDR2 SNEGSKA (reference sequence). Trimming pared 3 bases from V and 5 bases from J, leaving 14 bases between. The CDR3 loop spans 13 amino acids.